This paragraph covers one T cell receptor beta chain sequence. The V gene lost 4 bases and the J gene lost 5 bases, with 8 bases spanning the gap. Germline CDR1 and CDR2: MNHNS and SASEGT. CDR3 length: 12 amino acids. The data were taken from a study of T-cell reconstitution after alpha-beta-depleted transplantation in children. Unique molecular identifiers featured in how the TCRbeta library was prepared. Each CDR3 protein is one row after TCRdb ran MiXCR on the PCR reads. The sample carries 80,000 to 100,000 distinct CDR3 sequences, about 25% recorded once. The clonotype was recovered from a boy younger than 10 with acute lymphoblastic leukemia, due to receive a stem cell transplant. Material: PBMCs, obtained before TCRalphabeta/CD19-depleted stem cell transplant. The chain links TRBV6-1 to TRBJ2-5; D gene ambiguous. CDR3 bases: TGTGCCAGCAGTGCAGCGTCGGAGACCCAGTACTTC. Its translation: CASSAASETQYF.